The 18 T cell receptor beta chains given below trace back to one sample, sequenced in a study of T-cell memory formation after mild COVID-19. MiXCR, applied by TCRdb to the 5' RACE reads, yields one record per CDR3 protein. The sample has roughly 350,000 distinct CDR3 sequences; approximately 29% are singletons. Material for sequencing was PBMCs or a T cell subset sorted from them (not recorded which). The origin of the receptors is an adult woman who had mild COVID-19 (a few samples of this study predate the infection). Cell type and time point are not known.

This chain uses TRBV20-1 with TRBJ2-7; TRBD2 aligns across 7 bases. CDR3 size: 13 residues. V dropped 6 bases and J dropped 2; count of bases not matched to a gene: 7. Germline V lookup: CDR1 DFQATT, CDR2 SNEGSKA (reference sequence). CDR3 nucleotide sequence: TGCAGTGCGGGAGGGTCTCCGACCTACGAGCAGTACTTC. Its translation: CSAGGSPTYEQYF.

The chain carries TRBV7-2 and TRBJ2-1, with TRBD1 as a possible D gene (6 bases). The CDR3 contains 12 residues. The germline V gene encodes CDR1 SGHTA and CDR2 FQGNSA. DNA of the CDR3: TGTGCTAAGGGCAGGGGCGGTCGGGAGCAGTTCTTC. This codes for CAKGRGGREQFF.

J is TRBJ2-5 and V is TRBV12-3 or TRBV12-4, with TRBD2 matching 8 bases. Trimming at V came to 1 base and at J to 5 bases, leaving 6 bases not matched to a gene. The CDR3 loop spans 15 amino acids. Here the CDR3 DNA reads TGTGCCAGCAGTTTAGGTGGGACTAGGGGCGAGACCCAGTACTTC. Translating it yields CASSLGGTRGETQYF.

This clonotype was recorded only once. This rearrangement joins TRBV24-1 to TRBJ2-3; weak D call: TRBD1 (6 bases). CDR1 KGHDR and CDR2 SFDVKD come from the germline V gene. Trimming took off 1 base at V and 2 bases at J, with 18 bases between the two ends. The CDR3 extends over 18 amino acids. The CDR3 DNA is TGTGCCACCAGTGATTTAAGTCTTGGCAGGGGATACACAGATACGCAGTATTTT. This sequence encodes CATSDLSLGRGYTDTQYF.

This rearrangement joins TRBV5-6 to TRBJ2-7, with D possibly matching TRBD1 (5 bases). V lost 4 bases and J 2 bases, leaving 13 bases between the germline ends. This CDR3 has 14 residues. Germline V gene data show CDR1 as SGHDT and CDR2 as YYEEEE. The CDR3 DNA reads TGTGCCAGCAGCCCGATGACAGCCACCTACGAGCAGTACTTC. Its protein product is CASSPMTATYEQYF.

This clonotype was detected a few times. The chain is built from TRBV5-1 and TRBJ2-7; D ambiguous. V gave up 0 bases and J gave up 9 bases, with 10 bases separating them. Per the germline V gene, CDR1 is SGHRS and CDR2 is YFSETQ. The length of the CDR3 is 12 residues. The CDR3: CASSLGTAGQYF. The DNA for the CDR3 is TGCGCCAGCAGCTTGGGAACCGCCGGGCAGTACTTC.

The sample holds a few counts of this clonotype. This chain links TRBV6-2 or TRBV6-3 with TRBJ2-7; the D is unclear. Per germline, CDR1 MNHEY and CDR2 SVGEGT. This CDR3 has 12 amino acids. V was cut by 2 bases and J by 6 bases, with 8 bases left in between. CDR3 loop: CASSYPYGEQYF. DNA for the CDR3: TGTGCCAGCAGTTACCCGTACGGCGAGCAGTACTTC.

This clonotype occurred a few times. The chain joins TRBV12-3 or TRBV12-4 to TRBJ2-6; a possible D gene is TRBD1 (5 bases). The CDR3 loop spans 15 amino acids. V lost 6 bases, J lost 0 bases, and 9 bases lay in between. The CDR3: CASRPDSSGANVLTF. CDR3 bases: TGTGCCAGCAGGCCAGACAGCTCTGGGGCCAACGTCCTGACTTTC.

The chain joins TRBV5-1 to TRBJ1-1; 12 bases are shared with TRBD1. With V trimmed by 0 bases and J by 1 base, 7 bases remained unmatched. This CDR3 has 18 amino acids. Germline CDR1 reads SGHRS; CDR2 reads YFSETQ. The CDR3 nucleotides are TGCGCCAGCAGCTTGGAGTATGGGACAGGGGGCCGGAACACTGAAGCTTTCTTT. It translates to CASSLEYGTGGRNTEAFF.

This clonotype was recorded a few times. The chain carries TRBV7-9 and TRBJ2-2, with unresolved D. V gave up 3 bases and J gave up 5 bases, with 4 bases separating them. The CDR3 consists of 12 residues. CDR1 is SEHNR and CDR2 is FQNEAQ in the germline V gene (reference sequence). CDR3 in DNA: TGTGCCAGCAGCTTTACGACCGGGGAGCTGTTTTTT. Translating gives CASSFTTGELFF.

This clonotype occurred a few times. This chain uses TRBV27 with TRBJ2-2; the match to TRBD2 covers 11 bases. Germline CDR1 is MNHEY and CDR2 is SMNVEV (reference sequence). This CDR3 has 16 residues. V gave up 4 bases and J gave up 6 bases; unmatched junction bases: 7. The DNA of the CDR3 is TGTGCCAGCAGTTCCTACTCGGGACTAGCGGCCGGGGAGCTGTTTTTT. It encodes CASSSYSGLAAGELFF.

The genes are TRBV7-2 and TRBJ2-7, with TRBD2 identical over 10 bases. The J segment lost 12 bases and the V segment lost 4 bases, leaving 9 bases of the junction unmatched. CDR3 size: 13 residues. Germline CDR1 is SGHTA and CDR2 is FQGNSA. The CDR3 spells CASSSASGSSLYF. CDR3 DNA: TGTGCCAGCAGCTCCGCTAGCGGGAGTAGCTTGTACTTC.

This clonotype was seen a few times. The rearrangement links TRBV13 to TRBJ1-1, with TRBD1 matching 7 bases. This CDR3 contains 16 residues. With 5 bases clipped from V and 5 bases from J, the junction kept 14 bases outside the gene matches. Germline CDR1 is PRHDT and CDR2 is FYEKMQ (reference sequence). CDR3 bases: TGTGCCAGCAGCCCAACAGGGGCAGGTGTGGGAACTGAAGCTTTCTTT. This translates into CASSPTGAGVGTEAFF.

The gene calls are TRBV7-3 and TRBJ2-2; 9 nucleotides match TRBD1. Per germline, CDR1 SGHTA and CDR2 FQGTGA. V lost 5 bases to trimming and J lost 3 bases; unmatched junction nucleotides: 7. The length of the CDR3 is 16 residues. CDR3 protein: CASSKRQGGHTGELFF. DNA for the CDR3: TGTGCCAGCAGCAAAAGACAGGGGGGACACACCGGGGAGCTGTTTTTT.

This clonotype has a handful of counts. CDR3 DNA: TGTGCCAGCACCTTAGGGACCTCCTACGAGCAGTACTTC. This sequence encodes CASTLGTSYEQYF. The J gene is TRBJ2-7, the V gene TRBV12-3 or TRBV12-4, with D perhaps given as TRBD1 or TRBD2 (5 bases each). The CDR3 has 13 residues. V was clipped by 7 bases and J by 0 bases, with 10 bases between them.

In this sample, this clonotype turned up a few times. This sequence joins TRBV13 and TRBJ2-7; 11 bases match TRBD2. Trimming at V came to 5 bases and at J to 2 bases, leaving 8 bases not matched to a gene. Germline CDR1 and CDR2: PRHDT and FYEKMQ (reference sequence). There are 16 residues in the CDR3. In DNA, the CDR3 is TGTGCCAGCAGCCCACGGGGGACTAGCGGAACCTACGAGCAGTACTTC. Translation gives CASSPRGTSGTYEQYF.

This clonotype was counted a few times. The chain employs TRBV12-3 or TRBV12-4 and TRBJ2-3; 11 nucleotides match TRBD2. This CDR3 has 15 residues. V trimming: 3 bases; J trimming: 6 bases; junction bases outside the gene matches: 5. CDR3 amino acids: CASSFQLAGDDTQYF. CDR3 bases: TGTGCCAGCAGTTTTCAACTAGCGGGGGATGATACGCAGTATTTT.

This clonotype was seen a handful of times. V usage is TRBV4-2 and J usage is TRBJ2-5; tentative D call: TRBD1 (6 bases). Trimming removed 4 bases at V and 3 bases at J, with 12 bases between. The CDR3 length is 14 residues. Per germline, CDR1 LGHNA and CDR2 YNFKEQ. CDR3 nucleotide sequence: TGTGCCAGCAGCCCGACTGGGGGCAAAGAGACCCAGTACTTC. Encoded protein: CASSPTGGKETQYF.